This T cell receptor (beta chain) was sequenced in a study of shared clonotypes between healthy human individuals. Study-wide points: In this cohort, only blood was sampled, and tissue repertoires likely differ. Donors were few, which limited the genetic and exposure-history diversity represented.

With respect to this clone: Antigen: not known.

Original data processing: Filtering differed, since immunoSEQ gave only junction sequences and no quality scores. TCRdb keeps only in-frame clones here, not all; method: immunoSEQ multiplex PCR. That table gives V, J and clone size, and the DNA gave D and trimming. Of 490,000 or so clones listed, 79% are singletons. Trimming shortened V by 0 bases and J by 2 bases, and 6 bases separated the two germline ends. Germline V lookup: CDR1 ENHRY, CDR2 SYGVKD. This CDR3 comprises 14 residues. The donor population consisted of healthy HIV-negative adults with no recent acute infections or vaccinations. This clonotype was sampled from a woman aged 40 to 50 in good health. Some clones in this sample may be carry-over from other donors' samples. This chain joins TRBV10-3 and TRBJ2-3; no clear D gene. Sequenced sample: PBMCs. The CDR3 nucleotides are TGTGCCATCAGTGAGTCTAAGGACACAGATACGCAGTATTTT. Residues: CAISESKDTDTQYF.